Only one count was recorded for the clone carrying this TCR beta chain. This entry comes from a study of blood T cell repertoires in COVID-19. Study details: Samples came from the United States, Italy and Spain, spanning acute and convalescent COVID-19. The cDNA or gDNA used as material had been derived from T cells, B-cell-depleted T cells, or PBMCs.

Trimming removed 5 bases from V and 3 bases from J, with 17 bases in between. Germline V gene sequence: CDR1 SGHVS, CDR2 FQNEAQ. The CDR3 length is 15 residues. Repertoires were generated with immunoSEQ multiplex PCR, while TCRdb's copy carries only in-frame clones and drops some. This sample yields roughly 70,000 clones, of which 88% are seen a single time; 1.4% belongs to the top ten. The V call is TRBV7-8, the J call TRBJ2-7, with D possibly matching TRBD1 (8 bases). The sequence was collected from a human donor in a cohort sampled during active COVID-19. Sequencing was done on a sample of peripheral blood. CDR3 residues: CASSARQGRGYEQYV. The DNA of the CDR3 is TGTGCCAGCAGCGCTCGACAGGGGAGGGGCTACGAGCAGTACGTC.